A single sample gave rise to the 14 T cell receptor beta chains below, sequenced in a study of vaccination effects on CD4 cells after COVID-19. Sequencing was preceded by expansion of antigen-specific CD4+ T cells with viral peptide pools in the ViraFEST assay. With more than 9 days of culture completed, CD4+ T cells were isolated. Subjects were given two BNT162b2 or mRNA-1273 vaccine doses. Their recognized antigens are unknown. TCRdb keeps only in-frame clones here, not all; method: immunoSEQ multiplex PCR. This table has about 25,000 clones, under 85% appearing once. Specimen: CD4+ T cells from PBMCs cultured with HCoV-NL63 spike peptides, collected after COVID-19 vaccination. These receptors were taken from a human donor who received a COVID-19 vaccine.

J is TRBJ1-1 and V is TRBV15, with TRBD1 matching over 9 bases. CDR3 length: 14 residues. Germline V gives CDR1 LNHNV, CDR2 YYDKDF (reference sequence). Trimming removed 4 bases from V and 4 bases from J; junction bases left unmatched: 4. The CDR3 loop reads CATSKDRGGTEAFF. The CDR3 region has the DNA TGTGCCACCAGCAAAGACAGGGGGGGCACTGAAGCTTTCTTT.

The CDR3 loop reads CATSDSGRAREQYF. Written as DNA, the CDR3 is TGTGCCACCAGTGATTCTGGCAGGGCGAGGGAGCAGTACTTC. V and J are TRBV24-1 and TRBJ2-7; perhaps TRBD1 as D (5 bases). Looked up from germline, CDR1 is KGHDR and CDR2 is SFDVKD. Trimming removed 2 bases from V and 7 bases from J, with 14 bases in between. The CDR3 covers 14 residues.

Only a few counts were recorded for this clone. For the CDR3, the DNA is TGTGCCAGCAGTCGACGGACTACTGAAGCTTTCTTT. Translation: CASSRRTTEAFF. The chain links TRBV12-3 or TRBV12-4 to TRBJ1-1, with D unclear. CDR3 length: 12 residues. The germline V and J ends were trimmed by 5 bases and 5 bases, with 9 bases remaining between them.

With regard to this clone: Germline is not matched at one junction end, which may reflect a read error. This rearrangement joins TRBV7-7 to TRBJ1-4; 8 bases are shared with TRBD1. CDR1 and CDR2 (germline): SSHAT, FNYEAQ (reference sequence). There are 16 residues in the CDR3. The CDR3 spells CASSLGRGLANEKLFF. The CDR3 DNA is TGTGCTAGCAGCTTAGGCAGGGGGCTGGCTAATGAAAAACTGTTTTTT.

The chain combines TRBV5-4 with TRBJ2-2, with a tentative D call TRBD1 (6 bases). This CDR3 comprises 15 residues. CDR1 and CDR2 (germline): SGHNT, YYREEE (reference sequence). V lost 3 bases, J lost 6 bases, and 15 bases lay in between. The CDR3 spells CASSSLQGTAGELFF. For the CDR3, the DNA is TGTGCCAGCAGCTCGCTACAGGGAACGGCCGGGGAGCTGTTTTTT.

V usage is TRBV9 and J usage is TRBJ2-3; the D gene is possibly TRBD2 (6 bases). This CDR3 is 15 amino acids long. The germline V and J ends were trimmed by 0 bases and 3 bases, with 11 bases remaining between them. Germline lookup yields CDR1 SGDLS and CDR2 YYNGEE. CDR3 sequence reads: CASSVVGTLTDTQYF. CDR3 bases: TGTGCCAGCAGCGTAGTGGGGACTTTGACAGATACGCAGTATTTT. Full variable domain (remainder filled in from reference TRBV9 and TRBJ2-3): DSGVTQTPKHLITATGQRVTLRCSPRSGDLSVYWYQQSLDQGLQFLIQYYNGEERAKGNILERFSAQQFPDLHSELNLSSLELGDSALYFCASSVVGTLTDTQYFGPGTRLTVL.

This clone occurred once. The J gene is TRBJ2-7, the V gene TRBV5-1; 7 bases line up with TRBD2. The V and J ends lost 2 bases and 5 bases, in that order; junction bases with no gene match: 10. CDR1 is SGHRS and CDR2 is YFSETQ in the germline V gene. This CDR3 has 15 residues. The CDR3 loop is CASSLWGGLNDEQYF. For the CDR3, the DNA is TGCGCCAGCAGCTTATGGGGGGGTCTTAACGACGAGCAGTACTTC. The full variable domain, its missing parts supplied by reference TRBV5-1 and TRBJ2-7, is KAGVTQTPRYLIKTRGQQVTLSCSPISGHRSVSWYQQTPGQGLQFLFEYFSETQRNKGNFPGRFSGRQFSNSRSEMNVSTLELGDSALYLCASSLWGGLNDEQYFGPGTRLTVT.

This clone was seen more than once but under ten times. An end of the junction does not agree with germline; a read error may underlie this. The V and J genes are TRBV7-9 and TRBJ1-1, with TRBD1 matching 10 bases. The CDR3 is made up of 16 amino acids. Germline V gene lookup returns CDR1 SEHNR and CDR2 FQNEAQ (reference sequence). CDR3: CASSIARDRGLTGAFF. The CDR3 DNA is TGTGCCAGCAGCATTGCACGGGACAGGGGCCTGACTGGAGCTTTCTTT.

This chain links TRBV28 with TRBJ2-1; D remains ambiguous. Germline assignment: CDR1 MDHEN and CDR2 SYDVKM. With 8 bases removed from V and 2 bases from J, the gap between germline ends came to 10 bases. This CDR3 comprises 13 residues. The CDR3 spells CASSAPPYNEQFF. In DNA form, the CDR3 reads TGTGCCAGCTCCGCGCCTCCCTACAATGAGCAGTTCTTC.

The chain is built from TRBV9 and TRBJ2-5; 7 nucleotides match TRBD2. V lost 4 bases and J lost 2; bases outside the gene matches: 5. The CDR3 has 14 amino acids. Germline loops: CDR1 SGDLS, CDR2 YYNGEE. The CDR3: CASSLSGEQETQYF. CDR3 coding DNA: TGTGCCAGCAGCCTCAGCGGGGAACAAGAGACCCAGTACTTC.

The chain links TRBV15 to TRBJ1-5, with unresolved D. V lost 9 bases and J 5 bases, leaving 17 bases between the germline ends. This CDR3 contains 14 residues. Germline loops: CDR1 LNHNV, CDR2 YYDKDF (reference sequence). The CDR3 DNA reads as TGTGCCACTACCAGTCGACGGGATTATCAGCCCCAGCATTTT. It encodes CATTSRRDYQPQHF.

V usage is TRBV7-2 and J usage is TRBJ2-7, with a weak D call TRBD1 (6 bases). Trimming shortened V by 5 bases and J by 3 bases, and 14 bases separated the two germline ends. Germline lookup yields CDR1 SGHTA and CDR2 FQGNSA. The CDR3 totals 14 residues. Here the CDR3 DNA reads TGTGCCAGCAGCACCCAGACAGGTTACTACGAGCAGTACTTC. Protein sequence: CASSTQTGYYEQYF.

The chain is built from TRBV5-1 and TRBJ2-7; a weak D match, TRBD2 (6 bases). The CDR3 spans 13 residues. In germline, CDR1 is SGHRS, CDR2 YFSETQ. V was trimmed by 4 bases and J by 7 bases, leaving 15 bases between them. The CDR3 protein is CASSGPGGAEQYF. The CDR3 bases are TGCGCCAGCAGCGGGCCCGGAGGGGCTGAGCAGTACTTC.

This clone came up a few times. This CDR3 reads CASSYQGRSNQPQHF. CDR3 sequence (DNA): TGTGCCAGCAGTTACCAGGGAAGAAGCAATCAGCCCCAGCATTTT. V gene TRBV6-2 or TRBV6-3 combines with J gene TRBJ1-5; D is possibly TRBD1 (5 bases). Trimming left V 2 bases short and J 1 base short, with 9 bases between. Germline loops: CDR1 MNHEY, CDR2 SVGEGT. The CDR3 is 15 amino acids.